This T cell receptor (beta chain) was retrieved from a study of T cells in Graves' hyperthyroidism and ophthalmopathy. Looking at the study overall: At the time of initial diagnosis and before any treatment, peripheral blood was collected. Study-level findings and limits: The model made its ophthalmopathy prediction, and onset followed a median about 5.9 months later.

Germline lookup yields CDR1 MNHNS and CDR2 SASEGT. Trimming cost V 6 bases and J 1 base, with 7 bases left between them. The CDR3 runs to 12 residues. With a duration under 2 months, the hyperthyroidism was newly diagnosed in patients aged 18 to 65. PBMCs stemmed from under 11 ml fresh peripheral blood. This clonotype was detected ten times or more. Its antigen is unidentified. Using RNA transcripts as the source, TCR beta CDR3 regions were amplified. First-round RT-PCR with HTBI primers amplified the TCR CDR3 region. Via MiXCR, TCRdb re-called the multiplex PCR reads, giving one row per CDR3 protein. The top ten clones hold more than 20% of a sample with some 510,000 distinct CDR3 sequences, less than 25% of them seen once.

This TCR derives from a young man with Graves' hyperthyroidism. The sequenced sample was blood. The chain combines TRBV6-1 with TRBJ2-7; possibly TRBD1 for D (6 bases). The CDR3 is CASRDSSYEQYF. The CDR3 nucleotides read TGTGCCAGCAGGGACAGTTCCTACGAGCAGTACTTC.